The clone carrying this T cell receptor beta chain was found many times. Its cognate antigen is unknown. A read error may be the cause here, since a much bigger clone is one base away. Patients affected by ophthalmopathy presented a Clinical Activity Score of at least 3, a NOSPECS grade of at least 4, and disease duration below 3 months. The source of the sample is a study of T cells in Graves' hyperthyroidism and ophthalmopathy. Study conclusions and caveats: Ophthalmopathy, as predicted by the model, came a median around 7 months after the prediction.

Researchers amplified the TCR beta CDR3 regions from RNA transcripts. The HTBI primer set drove a first-round RT-PCR of the TCR CDR3. TCRdb called the multiplex PCR reads again in MiXCR, with one record for every CDR3 protein. The table shows about 610,000 distinct CDR3 sequences, with roughly 14% occurring only once. Sequencing input: blood. The receptor was isolated from a woman aged 35 to 49 with Graves' ophthalmopathy.

The CDR3 sequence is CASRDRENTEAFF. The CDR3 DNA reads TGTGCCAGCAGGGACAGGGAGAACACTGAAGCTTTCTTT. V gene TRBV27 combines with J gene TRBJ1-1, with TRBD1 identical over 8 bases. The CDR3 is 13 amino acids. CDR1 is MNHEY and CDR2 is SMNVEV in the germline V gene (reference sequence). Trimming took 6 bases from V and 1 from J; bases not matched to a gene: 1.